Below are 32 T cell receptor beta chains sequenced from a single sample in a study of T cells after yellow fever vaccination. TCRdb used MiXCR to reprocess the 5' RACE reads, holding one entry per CDR3 protein. The data contain approximately 340,000 distinct CDR3 sequences, roughly 8.7% of them seen just once; the ten biggest clones take up roughly 18%. The input for sequencing was PBMCs, taken on the day of the first yellow fever vaccination. Receptors were obtained from a man younger than 30 who received the YFV17D yellow fever vaccine.

This clonotype appeared many times. This chain connects TRBV11-2 to TRBJ2-7; D might be TRBD1 (6 bases). V was cut by 5 bases and J by 6 bases, with 11 bases left in between. The CDR3 is 12 residues long. Germline-derived CDR1 and CDR2 are SGHAT and FQNNGV. The CDR3 bases are TGTGCCAGCAGCCCGGACAGTCTCGAGCAGTACGTC. The encoded protein is CASSPDSLEQYV.

This clonotype was seen repeatedly, ten times or more. This chain links TRBV12-3 or TRBV12-4 with TRBJ2-5; the D gene is possibly TRBD2 (7 bases). Between the trimmed V and J ends, which lost 4 bases and 6 bases, there was a span of 12 bases. CDR3 length: 13 amino acids. The CDR3, as DNA: TGTGCCAGCAGTTATGGGGGGGCAAAGACCCAGTACTTC. Encoded protein: CASSYGGAKTQYF.

CDR3 amino acids: CASSQGVAPYF. The CDR3, as DNA: TGTGCCAGCAGCCAAGGGGTAGCACCGTACTTC. This chain uses TRBV11-2 with TRBJ2-5; tentatively, D is TRBD1 (5 bases). The CDR3 loop spans 11 amino acids. The germline V gene encodes CDR1 SGHAT and CDR2 FQNNGV. Trimming stripped 5 bases from V and 13 bases from J, with 14 bases between.

This clonotype was recorded at least ten times. The rearrangement uses TRBV12-3 or TRBV12-4 and TRBJ2-7; 13 bases align to TRBD2. The CDR3 extends over 13 amino acids. V shed 7 bases, J shed 4 bases, and the junction held 1 base outside the gene matches. DNA for the CDR3: TGTGCCAGCAAACTAGCGGGAGGGTACGAGCAGTACTTC. Residues: CASKLAGGYEQYF.

The chain joins TRBV9 to TRBJ1-5; tentatively, D is TRBD1 (6 bases). The germline V gene encodes CDR1 SGDLS and CDR2 YYNGEE. Trimming removed 0 bases from V and 6 bases from J, with 10 bases in between. The length of the CDR3 is 14 residues. CDR3 residues: CASSVAGDGQPQHF. The CDR3 DNA is TGTGCCAGCAGCGTAGCAGGGGACGGTCAGCCCCAGCATTTT.

There are a few counts of this clonotype. This rearrangement joins TRBV20-1 to TRBJ1-1; D may be TRBD1 (5 bases). Per germline, CDR1 DFQATT and CDR2 SNEGSKA (reference sequence). The CDR3 extends over 9 amino acids. CDR3 loop: CGASSEAFF. CDR3 bases: TGCGGGGCCTCGAGTGAAGCTTTCTTT.

In this sample, this clonotype turned up many times. The chain carries TRBV7-2 and TRBJ1-1; possibly TRBD1 for D (6 bases). V gave up 3 bases and J gave up 5 bases, with 13 bases separating them. The germline V gene has CDR1 SGHTA and CDR2 FQGNSA. The CDR3 has 14 residues. The CDR3 nucleotides read TGTGCCAGCAGCTTGACAGGAGTTCGGACTGAAGCTTTCTTT. This gives the protein CASSLTGVRTEAFF.

At least ten counts were recorded for this clonotype. The rearrangement links TRBV5-6 to TRBJ2-1; D uncertain. Trimming cost V 0 bases and J 5 bases, with 3 bases left between them. CDR1 and CDR2 from the germline V gene are SGHDT and YYEEEE. This CDR3 comprises 12 residues. CDR3: CASSLVHNEQFF. The CDR3 region has the DNA TGTGCCAGCAGCTTGGTCCACAATGAGCAGTTCTTC. Full variable domain (rest looked up from reference TRBV5-6 and TRBJ2-1): DAGVTQSPTHLIKTRGQQVTLRCSPKSGHDTVSWYQQALGQGPQFIFQYYEEEERQRGNFPDRFSGHQFPNYSSELNVNALLLGDSALYLCASSLVHNEQFFGPGTRLTVL.

The chain carries TRBV4-1 and TRBJ2-1, with 15 bases identical to TRBD2. The CDR3 runs to 18 residues. From germline, CDR1 is MGHRA and CDR2 YSYEKL. Trimming cost V 1 base and J 7 bases; bases outside gene matches: 8. CDR3 sequence (DNA): TGCGCCAGCAGCCAAGCGAACCTCGGACTAGCGGGGGGGAATGAGCAGTTCTTC. It translates to CASSQANLGLAGGNEQFF.

This clonotype was detected only once. The gene calls are TRBV6-2 or TRBV6-3 and TRBJ2-3, with 8 bases identical to TRBD2. V shed 6 bases and J 3 bases; nucleotides not matched to a gene: 14. The length of the CDR3 is 17 residues. Germline V gene data show CDR1 as MNHEY and CDR2 as SVGEGT. The CDR3 coding sequence is TGTGCCAGCAGAAGCCTGCGGGGGGCGAATGGAACAGATACGCAGTATTTT. This codes for CASRSLRGANGTDTQYF.

The V gene is TRBV11-2, the J gene TRBJ2-1; D is undetermined. This CDR3 spans 13 amino acids. Trimming cost V 0 bases and J 9 bases, with 9 bases left between them. CDR1 is SGHAT, CDR2 FQNNGV, per germline. The CDR3 region is CASSLDAGFEQFF. CDR3 DNA: TGTGCCAGCAGCTTAGATGCTGGGTTTGAGCAGTTCTTC.

The sample holds many counts of this clonotype. This rearrangement joins TRBV5-1 to TRBJ2-1; 8 nucleotides line up with TRBD1. Germline values: CDR1 SGHRS, CDR2 YFSETQ. The CDR3 spans 14 residues. The V segment lost 4 bases and the J segment 6 bases; nucleotides outside the gene matches: 6. CDR3 amino acids: CASSLTGGPNEQFF. CDR3 DNA sequence: TGCGCCAGCAGCCTAACAGGGGGGCCCAATGAGCAGTTCTTC.

The CDR3 loop reads CASSRGSRANEKLFF. CDR3 sequence (DNA): TGTGCCAGCAGTCGAGGTTCCCGTGCTAATGAAAAACTGTTTTTT. The chain uses TRBV27 and TRBJ1-4, with unresolved D. Germline CDR1 is MNHEY and CDR2 is SMNVEV (reference sequence). CDR3 length: 15 amino acids. V was shortened by 5 bases and J by 3 bases, with 13 bases between the two germline ends.

This clonotype was observed a handful of times. The chain recombines TRBV2 with TRBJ2-7; D might be TRBD1 (5 bases). Germline V gives CDR1 SNHLY, CDR2 FYNNEI. CDR3 size: 13 residues. V dropped 4 bases and J dropped 3 bases, with 10 bases sitting between them. CDR3 sequence reads: CASSVQGYYEQYV. The CDR3 DNA follows: TGTGCCAGCAGTGTCCAGGGCTACTACGAGCAGTACGTC.

This clonotype was seen at least ten times. The J gene is TRBJ2-3, the V gene TRBV5-1; 13 bases fit TRBD2. This CDR3 has 17 residues. V trimming: 3 bases; J trimming: 4 bases; junction bases outside the gene matches: 8. Germline assignment: CDR1 SGHRS and CDR2 YFSETQ. CDR3 residues: CASSSLGTSGGADTQYF. The CDR3 coding sequence is TGCGCCAGCAGCTCTTTAGGTACTAGCGGGGGGGCAGATACGCAGTATTTT.

This clonotype came up many times. V gene TRBV12-3 or TRBV12-4 combines with J gene TRBJ2-5, with TRBD1 as a possible D gene (7 bases). The CDR3 runs 18 residues. Trimming removed 6 bases at V and 4 bases at J, with 27 bases between. CDR3 in DNA: TGTGCCAGCAGCTTCACTGGTCGCAGGGGGACGCGGGGAGAGACCCAGTACTTC. Protein: CASSFTGRRGTRGETQYF.

This clonotype was counted at least ten times. The rearrangement uses TRBV6-1 and TRBJ2-5; possible D gene TRBD2, 6 bases. From germline, CDR1 is MNHNS and CDR2 SASEGT. Between the trimmed V and J ends, which lost 6 bases and 7 bases, there was a span of 18 bases. The CDR3 covers 14 residues. In DNA, the CDR3 is TGTGCCAGCAGGACCTCACTAGCCGTGTCGACCCAGTACTTC. It codes for CASRTSLAVSTQYF.

This clonotype was seen more than once but under ten times. CDR3 sequence: CASREGRTQYF. The CDR3 DNA sequence: TGTGCCAGCAGGGAAGGACGGACGCAGTATTTT. The gene calls are TRBV7-9 and TRBJ2-3; no definite D call. The CDR3 is 11 residues long. Germline lookup yields CDR1 SEHNR and CDR2 FQNEAQ (reference sequence). Trimming shortened V by 6 bases and J by 9 bases, and 10 bases separated the two germline ends.

The V and J genes are TRBV20-1 and TRBJ2-3; D not resolved. Trimming shortened V by 6 bases and J by 6 bases, and 16 bases separated the two germline ends. The CDR3 is 13 amino acids. CDR1 and CDR2 from the germline V gene are DFQATT and SNEGSKA (reference sequence). This CDR3 is CSAGLSPADTQYF. CDR3 sequence (DNA): TGCAGTGCGGGTCTCTCCCCCGCGGATACGCAGTATTTT.

This clonotype was detected only a few times. This rearrangement joins TRBV4-3 to TRBJ2-5; D is ambiguous. Trimming left V 0 bases short and J 5 bases short, with 19 bases between. Per germline, CDR1 LGHNA and CDR2 YSLEER. The CDR3 covers 17 residues. The CDR3 DNA follows: TGCGCCAGCAGCCAAGATCGGGTATTTGTGGGTCCGGAGACCCAGTACTTC. It codes for CASSQDRVFVGPETQYF.

This clonotype was counted a few times. This sequence joins TRBV19 and TRBJ2-7; a weak D match, TRBD1 (6 bases). Trimming left V 4 bases short and J 3 bases short, with 10 bases between. Germline values: CDR1 LNHDA, CDR2 SQIVND (reference sequence). This CDR3 contains 13 residues. The DNA of the CDR3 is TGTGCCAGTAGTACTCAGGGGTACTACGAGCAGTACTTC. Translation: CASSTQGYYEQYF.

This clonotype was seen more than once but under ten times. An end of the junction does not agree with germline; a read error may underlie this. V gene TRBV5-1 combines with J gene TRBJ2-5; D might be TRBD1 (6 bases). Germline V gene sequence: CDR1 SGHRS, CDR2 YFSETQ. CDR3 size: 14 residues. This CDR3 is CASSRTANQGTQYF. CDR3 nucleotides: TGCGCCAGCAGCAGGACAGCCAATCAAGGGACCCAGTACTTC. Variable domain in full (rest from reference TRBV5-1 and TRBJ2-5): KAGVTQTPRYLIKTRGQQVTLSCSPISGHRSVSWYQQTPGQGLQFLFEYFSETQRNKGNFPGRFSGRQFSNSRSEMNVSTLELGDSALYLCASSRTANQGTQYFGPGTRLLVL.

This clonotype was found many times. The germline gene is not matched at one end of the junction; a read error may be the cause. The chain joins TRBV6-1 to TRBJ2-7, with TRBD2 matching 7 bases. This CDR3 contains 14 residues. Germline CDR1 MNHNS, CDR2 SASEGT. The CDR3 DNA follows: TGTGCCAGCAGCGAAGGCGGGGGCTCCTACGAGCAGTACTTC. Translating it yields CASSEGGGSYEQYF.

The chain recombines TRBV6-5 with TRBJ2-5, with D possibly being TRBD1 or TRBD2 (6 bases each). The germline CDR1 and CDR2 sequences are MNHEY and SVGAGI. The V and J ends lost 1 base and 1 base respectively, with 7 bases between them. CDR3 length: 14 residues. As DNA, the CDR3 is TGTGCCAGCAGTTACTGGGGGGCCCAAGAGACCCAGTACTTC. Translated, it gives CASSYWGAQETQYF.

The chain employs TRBV12-3 or TRBV12-4 and TRBJ1-5, with unresolved D. Between the trimmed V and J ends, which lost 2 bases and 7 bases, there was a span of 6 bases. The CDR3 sequence is 12 residues long. The CDR3 DNA is TGTGCCAGCAGTTTAAGGTCCCAGCCCCAGCATTTT. Translated: CASSLRSQPQHF.

V gene TRBV16 combines with J gene TRBJ1-2; TRBD1 is a possible D gene (5 bases). V shed 1 base and J shed 4 bases, with 7 bases lying between them. Per germline, CDR1 KGHSY and CDR2 FQNENV. The CDR3 sequence is 13 residues long. The CDR3: CASSQLQVYGYTF. For the CDR3, the DNA is TGTGCCAGCAGCCAATTACAGGTCTATGGCTACACCTTC.

The rearrangement joins TRBV11-2 to TRBJ2-5, with 11 bases matching TRBD2. V was pared by 5 bases and J by 5 bases, with 22 bases of the junction left unmatched. Germline V gene sequence: CDR1 SGHAT, CDR2 FQNNGV. This CDR3 contains 20 residues. This CDR3 reads CASSLTLGGILAGGRETQYF. The CDR3 region has the DNA TGTGCCAGCAGCCTAACCTTGGGTGGAATTCTAGCGGGGGGTCGGGAGACCCAGTACTTC.

This clonotype was counted a few times. The genes are TRBV7-9 and TRBJ1-2, with D tentatively TRBD1 (6 bases). Trimming pared 3 bases from V and 4 bases from J, leaving 18 bases between. The CDR3 sequence is 16 residues long. CDR1 SEHNR and CDR2 FQNEAQ come from the germline V gene (reference sequence). CDR3 DNA sequence: TGTGCCAGCAGCTTGGAGACTCAGGGGAGGCGCTATGGCTACACCTTC. Protein sequence: CASSLETQGRRYGYTF.

This clonotype showed up just a few times. The chain joins TRBV7-8 to TRBJ2-4; 7 bases map to TRBD2. The germline CDR1 and CDR2 sequences are SGHVS and FQNEAQ. Germline trimming cut 4 bases from V and 8 bases from J; bases unmatched to any gene: 11. The CDR3 consists of 15 residues. CDR3 protein: CASSSVGVGGDIQYF. The CDR3 coding sequence is TGTGCCAGCAGCTCAGTAGGGGTGGGGGGGGACATTCAGTACTTC.

The chain links TRBV7-9 to TRBJ2-7; the match to TRBD2 covers 9 bases. The CDR3 consists of 16 residues. The V segment lost 4 bases and the J segment 3 bases; nucleotides outside the gene matches: 10. Germline V gives CDR1 SEHNR, CDR2 FQNEAQ (reference sequence). The CDR3 reads CASSSEAGTSLYEQYF. CDR3 sequence (DNA): TGTGCCAGCAGCTCTGAGGCCGGGACTAGCCTCTACGAGCAGTACTTC. Using reference TRBV7-9 and TRBJ2-7 for the parts outside the CDR3, the full variable domain is DTGVSQNPRHKITKRGQNVTFRCDPISEHNRLYWYRQTLGQGPEFLTYFQNEAQLEKSRLLSDRFSAERPKGSFSTLEIQRTEQGDSAMYLCASSSEAGTSLYEQYFGPGTRLTVT.

This clonotype was seen many times. The CDR3 DNA is TGCGCCAGCAGCAGGGGGCTGGATGGAAACACCATATATTTT. It codes for CASSRGLDGNTIYF. The gene calls are TRBV10-2 and TRBJ1-3, with 8 positions matching TRBD1. V lost 6 bases, J lost 3 bases, and 4 bases stayed unmatched. Germline CDR1 and CDR2: WSHSY and SAAADI. This CDR3 has 14 residues.

This sequence joins TRBV6-1 and TRBJ1-3, with a weak D call TRBD1 (6 bases). Germline CDR1 and CDR2: MNHNS and SASEGT. Trimming removed 6 bases from V and 0 bases from J, with 12 bases in between. The CDR3 is 15 amino acids. The CDR3 spells CASSTTGGSGNTIYF. DNA for the CDR3: TGTGCCAGCAGCACGACAGGTGGCTCTGGAAACACCATATATTTT.